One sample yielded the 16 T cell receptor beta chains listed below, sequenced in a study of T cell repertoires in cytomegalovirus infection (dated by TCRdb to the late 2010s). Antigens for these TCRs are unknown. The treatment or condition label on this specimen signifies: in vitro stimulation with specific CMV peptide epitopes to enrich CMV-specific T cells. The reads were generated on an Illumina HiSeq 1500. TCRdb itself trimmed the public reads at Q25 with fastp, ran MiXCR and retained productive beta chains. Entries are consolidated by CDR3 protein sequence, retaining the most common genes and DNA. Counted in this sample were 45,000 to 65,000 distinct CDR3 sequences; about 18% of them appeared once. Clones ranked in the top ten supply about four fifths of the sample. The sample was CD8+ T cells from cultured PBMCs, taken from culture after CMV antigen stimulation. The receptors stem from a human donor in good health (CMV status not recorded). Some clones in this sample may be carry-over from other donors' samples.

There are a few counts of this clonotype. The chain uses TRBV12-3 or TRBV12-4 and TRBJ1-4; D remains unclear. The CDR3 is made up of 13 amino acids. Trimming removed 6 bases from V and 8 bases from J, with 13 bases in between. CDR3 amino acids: CASSATEEEKLFF. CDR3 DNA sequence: TGTGCCAGCAGCGCCACTGAGGAGGAAAAACTGTTTTTT.

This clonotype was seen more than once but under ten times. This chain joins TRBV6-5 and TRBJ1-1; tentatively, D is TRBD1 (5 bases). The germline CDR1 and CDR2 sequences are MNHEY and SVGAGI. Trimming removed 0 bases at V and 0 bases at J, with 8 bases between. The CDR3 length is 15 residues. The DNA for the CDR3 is TGTGCCAGCAGTTACTCGGACAACATGAACACTGAAGCTTTCTTT. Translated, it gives CASSYSDNMNTEAFF.

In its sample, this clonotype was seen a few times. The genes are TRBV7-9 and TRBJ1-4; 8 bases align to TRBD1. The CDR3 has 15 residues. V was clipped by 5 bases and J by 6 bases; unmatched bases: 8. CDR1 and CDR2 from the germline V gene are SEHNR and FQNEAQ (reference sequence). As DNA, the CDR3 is TGTGCCAGCAGCGTTCCCGGGACAGGTGATGAAAAACTGTTTTTT. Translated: CASSVPGTGDEKLFF.

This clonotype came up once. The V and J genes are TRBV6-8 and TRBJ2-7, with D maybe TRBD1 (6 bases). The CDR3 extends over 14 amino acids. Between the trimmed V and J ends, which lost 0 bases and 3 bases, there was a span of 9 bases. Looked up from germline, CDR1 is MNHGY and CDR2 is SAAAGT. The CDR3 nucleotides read TGTGCCAGCAGTTACTCGTCACAGGGCTACGAGCAGTACTTC. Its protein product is CASSYSSQGYEQYF.

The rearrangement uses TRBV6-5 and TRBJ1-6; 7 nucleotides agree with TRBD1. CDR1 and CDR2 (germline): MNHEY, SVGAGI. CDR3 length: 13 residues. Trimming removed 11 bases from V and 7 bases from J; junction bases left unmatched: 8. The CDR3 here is CAPYQGGNSPLHF. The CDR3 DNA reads TGTGCCCCCTATCAGGGGGGGAATTCACCCCTCCACTTT.

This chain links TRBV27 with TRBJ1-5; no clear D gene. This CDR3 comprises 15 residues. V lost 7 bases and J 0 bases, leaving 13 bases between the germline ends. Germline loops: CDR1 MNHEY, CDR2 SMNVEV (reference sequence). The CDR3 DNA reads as TGTGCCAGCACAACTACCACGGATAGCAATCAGCCCCAGCATTTT. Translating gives CASTTTTDSNQPQHF.

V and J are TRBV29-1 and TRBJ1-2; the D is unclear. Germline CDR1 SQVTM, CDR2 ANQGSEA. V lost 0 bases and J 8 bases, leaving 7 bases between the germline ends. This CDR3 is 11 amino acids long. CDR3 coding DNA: TGCAGCGTTGAAGATCGGGTGGGCTACACCTTC. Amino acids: CSVEDRVGYTF. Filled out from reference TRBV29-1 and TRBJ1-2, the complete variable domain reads SAVISQKPSRDICQRGTSLTIQCQVDSQVTMMFWYRQQPGQSLTLIATANQGSEATYESGFVIDKFPISRPNLTFSTLTVSNMSPEDSSIYLCSVEDRVGYTFGSGTRLTVV.

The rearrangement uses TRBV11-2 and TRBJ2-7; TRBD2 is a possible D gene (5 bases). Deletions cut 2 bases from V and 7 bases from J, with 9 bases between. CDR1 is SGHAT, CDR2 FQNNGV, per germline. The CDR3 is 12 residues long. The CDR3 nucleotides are TGTGCCAGCAGCTTAAGGTCGGGGGAGCAGTACTTC. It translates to CASSLRSGEQYF.

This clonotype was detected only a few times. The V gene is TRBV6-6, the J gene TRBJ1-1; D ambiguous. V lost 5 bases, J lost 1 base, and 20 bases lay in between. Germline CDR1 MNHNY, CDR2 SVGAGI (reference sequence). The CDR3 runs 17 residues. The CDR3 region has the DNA TGTGCCAGCAGTCGTTATCGGGAGGCGTCTAGGAACACTGAAGCTTTCTTT. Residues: CASSRYREASRNTEAFF.

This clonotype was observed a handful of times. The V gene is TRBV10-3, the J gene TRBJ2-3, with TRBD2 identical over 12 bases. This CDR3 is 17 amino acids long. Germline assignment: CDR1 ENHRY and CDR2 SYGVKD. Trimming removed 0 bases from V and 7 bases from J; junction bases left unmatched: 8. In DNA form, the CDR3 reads TGTGCCATCAGTGAGTCGCATCTTACTAGCGGGGGGAATACGCAGTATTTT. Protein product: CAISESHLTSGGNTQYF.

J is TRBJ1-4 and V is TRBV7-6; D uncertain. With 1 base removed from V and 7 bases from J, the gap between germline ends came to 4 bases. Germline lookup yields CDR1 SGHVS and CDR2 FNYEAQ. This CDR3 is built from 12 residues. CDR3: CASSLESEKLFF. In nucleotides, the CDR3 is TGTGCCAGCAGCTTAGAGAGTGAAAAACTGTTTTTT.

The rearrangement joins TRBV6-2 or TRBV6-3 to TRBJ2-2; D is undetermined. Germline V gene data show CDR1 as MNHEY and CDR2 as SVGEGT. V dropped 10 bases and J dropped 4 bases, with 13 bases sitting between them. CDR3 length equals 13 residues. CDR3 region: CATARGITGELFF. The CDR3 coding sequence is TGTGCCACCGCCCGAGGCATCACCGGGGAGCTGTTTTTT.

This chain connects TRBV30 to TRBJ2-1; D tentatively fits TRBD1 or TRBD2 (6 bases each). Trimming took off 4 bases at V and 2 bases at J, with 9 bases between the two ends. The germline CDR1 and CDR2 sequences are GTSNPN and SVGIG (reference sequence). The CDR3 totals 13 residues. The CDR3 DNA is TGTGCCTGGACGGGGGCCCCCTACAATGAGCAGTTCTTC. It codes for CAWTGAPYNEQFF.

As DNA, the CDR3 is TGTGCCATCTACAGGGGGGAATTCTATGGCTACACCTTC. Protein product: CAIYRGEFYGYTF. The chain recombines TRBV10-3 with TRBJ1-2; TRBD1 aligns across 8 bases. Germline lookup yields CDR1 ENHRY and CDR2 SYGVKD. Trimming at V came to 8 bases and at J to 4 bases, leaving 6 bases not matched to a gene. This CDR3 spans 13 amino acids.

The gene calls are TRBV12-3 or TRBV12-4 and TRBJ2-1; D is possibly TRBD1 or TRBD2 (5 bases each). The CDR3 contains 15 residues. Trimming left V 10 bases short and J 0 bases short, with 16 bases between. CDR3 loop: CATGAGSGSYNEQFF. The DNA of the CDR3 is TGTGCCACCGGGGCAGGGAGCGGCTCCTACAATGAGCAGTTCTTC.

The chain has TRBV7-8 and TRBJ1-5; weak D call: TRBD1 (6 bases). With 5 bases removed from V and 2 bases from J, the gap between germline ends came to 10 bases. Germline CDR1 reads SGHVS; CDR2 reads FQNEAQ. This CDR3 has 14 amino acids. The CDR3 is CASSQYRGNQPQHF. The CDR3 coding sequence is TGTGCCAGCAGCCAATACAGGGGCAATCAGCCCCAGCATTTT. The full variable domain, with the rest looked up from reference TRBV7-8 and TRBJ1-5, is GAGVSQSPRYKVAKRGQDVALRCDPISGHVSLFWYQQALGQGPEFLTYFQNEAQLDKSGLPSDRFFAERPEGSVSTLKIQRTQQEDSAVYLCASSQYRGNQPQHFGDGTRLSIL.